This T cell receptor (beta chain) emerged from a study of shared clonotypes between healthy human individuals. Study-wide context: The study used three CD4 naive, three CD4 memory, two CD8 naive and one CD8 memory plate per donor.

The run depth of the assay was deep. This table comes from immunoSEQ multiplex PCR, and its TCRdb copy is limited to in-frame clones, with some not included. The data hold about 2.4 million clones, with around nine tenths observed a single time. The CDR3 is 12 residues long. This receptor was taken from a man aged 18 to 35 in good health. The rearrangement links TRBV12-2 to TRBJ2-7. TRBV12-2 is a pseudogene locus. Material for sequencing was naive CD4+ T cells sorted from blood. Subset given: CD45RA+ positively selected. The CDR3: CASRLAGYEQYF. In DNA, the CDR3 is TGTGCAAGTCGCTTAGCTGGGTACGAGCAGTACTTC.